Each of the 13 T cell receptor beta chains below was sequenced from the same sample in a study of blood T cell repertoires in COVID-19. Assay: immunoSEQ multiplex PCR; the TCRdb copy retains only in-frame clones and omits some. The table shows more than 65,000 clones, with around nine tenths occurring only once. Sequenced: peripheral blood. These receptors all come from a man in his fifties or sixties with acute or convalescent COVID-19.

The chain joins TRBV18 to TRBJ2-5; 12 bases fit TRBD1. The V gene's germline CDR1 is KGHSH and CDR2 LQKENI. The CDR3 sequence is 16 residues long. Unmatched junction bases numbered 5, after V lost 2 bases and J lost 4 bases. In DNA form, the CDR3 reads TGTGCCAGCTCACCAGTCGGGACAGGGGGCGCAGAGACCCAGTACTTC. Its translation: CASSPVGTGGAETQYF.

This clone is a singleton in its sample. The chain couples TRBV12-3 or TRBV12-4 to TRBJ2-1; TRBD1 might be the D (6 bases). The CDR3 extends over 13 amino acids. Deletions cut 4 bases from V and 5 bases from J, with 9 bases between. CDR3 amino acids: CASSSDSHNEQFF. The CDR3 nucleotides are TGTGCCAGCAGTTCGGACAGCCACAATGAGCAGTTCTTC.

The CDR3 sequence: CASSRQGRTGEKLFF. The CDR3 coding sequence is TGCGCCAGCAGCCGACAGGGACGAACGGGTGAAAAACTGTTTTTT. This chain connects TRBV4-1 to TRBJ1-4; 7 bases align to TRBD1. Trimming removed 4 bases from V and 7 bases from J; junction bases left unmatched: 9. The CDR3 has 15 amino acids. Per germline, CDR1 MGHRA and CDR2 YSYEKL.

V is TRBV4-3 and J is TRBJ2-2; 13 bases align to TRBD2. After removal of 4 bases from V and 7 bases from J, the junction contained 9 bases not matched to a gene. Germline CDR1 reads LGHNA; CDR2 reads YSLEER. The CDR3 totals 17 residues. This CDR3 is CASSPGLAGVLGGELFF. The CDR3 bases are TGCGCCAGCAGCCCCGGACTAGCGGGGGTCCTCGGCGGGGAGCTGTTTTTT.

This clone was observed once. The CDR3 region is CATGTGDGYGYTF. CDR3 coding DNA: TGTGCCACCGGGACAGGGGATGGCTATGGCTACACCTTC. The chain joins TRBV19 to TRBJ1-2, with 10 bases aligning to TRBD1. Trimming removed 10 bases from V and 4 bases from J; junction bases left unmatched: 6. The CDR3 has 13 amino acids. CDR1 is LNHDA, CDR2 SQIVND, per germline (reference sequence).

Remarks on this clone: At one of its ends the junction is not consistent with the germline gene, which may arise from a read error. V usage is TRBV7-7 and J usage is TRBJ1-6, with TRBD1 matching over 10 bases. The germline V gene encodes CDR1 SSHAT and CDR2 FNYEAQ (reference sequence). The CDR3 spans 16 residues. The chain's CDR3 is CASSLDGTGVYSPLHF. In DNA, the CDR3 is TGTGCTAGCAGCTTAGATGGGACAGGGGTATACTCACCCCTCCACTTT.

The chain recombines TRBV6-2 or TRBV6-3 with TRBJ1-1; perhaps TRBD1 as D (5 bases). Germline assignment: CDR1 MNHEY and CDR2 SVGEGT. V was clipped by 4 bases and J by 11 bases, with 17 bases between them. The CDR3 runs to 13 residues. CDR3 nucleotide sequence: TGTGCCAGCAGTTCCGGGACTGCGGGAGAGGCTTTCTTT. It specifies CASSSGTAGEAFF.

This rearrangement joins TRBV12-5 to TRBJ1-1; weak D call: TRBD1 (5 bases). V was trimmed by 7 bases and J by 11 bases, leaving 23 bases between them. The CDR3 is made up of 14 amino acids. The V gene's germline CDR1 is LGHNT and CDR2 FRNRAP. The CDR3 DNA follows: TGTGCTAGTGCCGGGGGACGGGCTTTCCCGGGCGCTTTCTTT. Its protein is CASAGGRAFPGAFF.

The chain carries TRBV11-2 and TRBJ2-7; 10 bases are a match to TRBD1. Germline V gene lookup returns CDR1 SGHAT and CDR2 FQNNGV. There are 14 residues in the CDR3. The V gene end was trimmed by 5 bases and the J gene end by 4 bases; junction bases not matched to a gene: 5. CDR3: CASSKTGGSYEQYF. The DNA of the CDR3 is TGTGCCAGCAGCAAGACAGGGGGCTCTTACGAGCAGTACTTC.

In its sample, this clone was seen a few times. The rearrangement uses TRBV27 and TRBJ2-1; 16 bases map to TRBD2. Trimming at V came to 4 bases and at J to 9 bases, leaving 3 bases not matched to a gene. Germline V gives CDR1 MNHEY, CDR2 SMNVEV (reference sequence). CDR3 length: 15 residues. CDR3 residues: CASSYGTSGGAEQFF. Here the CDR3 DNA reads TGTGCCAGCAGTTACGGGACTAGCGGGGGGGCTGAGCAGTTCTTC.

This sequence joins TRBV6-1 and TRBJ1-1; D perhaps matches TRBD1 (6 bases). Trimming cost V 1 base and J 1 base, with 13 bases left between them. CDR3 length: 16 amino acids. Germline-derived CDR1 and CDR2 are MNHNS and SASEGT. CDR3 protein: CASSEGQGRANTEAFF. CDR3 nucleotide sequence: TGTGCCAGCAGTGAAGGGCAGGGGAGAGCGAACACTGAAGCTTTCTTT.

The table lists this clone with a few counts. The gene calls are TRBV11-1 and TRBJ2-5; 7 nucleotides agree with TRBD1. Unmatched junction bases numbered 10, after V lost 5 bases and J lost 1 base. Germline CDR1 SGHAT, CDR2 FQDESV (reference sequence). CDR3 length: 16 amino acids. The CDR3: CASSKGAGGFQETQYF. The CDR3 DNA sequence: TGTGCCAGCAGCAAGGGTGCAGGGGGATTCCAAGAGACCCAGTACTTC.

The chain couples TRBV6-2 or TRBV6-3 to TRBJ1-5; D is ambiguous. The V end was cut by 5 bases, the J end by 5 bases, with 10 bases between. Germline CDR1 and CDR2: MNHEY and SVGEGT. CDR3 length: 13 amino acids. The CDR3 is CASSGRKDQPQHF. CDR3 sequence (DNA): TGTGCCAGCAGTGGGAGAAAAGATCAGCCCCAGCATTTT.